This is a list of T cell receptor beta chains from one sample in a study of T cell repertoires in cytomegalovirus infection. The antigens these receptors bind are not known. One entry per CDR3 protein, called by TCRdb with MiXCR from the reads. The sample carries about a million distinct CDR3 sequences, around 30% recorded once. The sample here was cultured CD8+ T cells from PBMCs, taken from culture after CMV antigen stimulation. All receptors come from a human donor in good health (CMV status not recorded). Some clones in this sample may be carry-over from other donors' samples. The CDR3 runs from the conserved cysteine through the conserved F or W.

CASRGLAGGSSYNEQFF,17,TRBJ2-1,TRBV6-1
CASSLYKTYNEQFF,14,TRBJ2-1,TRBV7-2
CAISESTSGGPPSQYF,16,TRBJ2-5,TRBV10-3
CASSFRQETQYF,12,TRBJ2-5,TRBV19
CTSSTGAGAFF,11,TRBJ1-1,TRBV27
CASSYSATGVGNEQFF,16,TRBJ2-1,TRBV6-5
CSAMDIAGGYRELFF,15,TRBJ2-2,TRBV20-1
CASSYRGGLQTEAFF,15,TRBJ1-1,TRBV4-1
CASSDQGNEQFF,12,TRBJ2-1,TRBV13
CASSWGSLNQPQHF,14,TRBJ1-5,TRBV12-3/TRBV12-4
CASSLGGSGEIRGYTF,16,TRBJ1-2,TRBV7-9
CASSQDVAGNQPQHF,15,TRBJ1-5,TRBV4-1
CASAGYTQYF,10,TRBJ2-3,TRBV2
CASSPQHEQYF,11,TRBJ2-7,TRBV7-2
CASSLGTADSEKLFF,15,TRBJ1-4,TRBV7-9
CASMRTGDYEQYF,13,TRBJ2-7,TRBV5-4
CASSRQGKNTEAFF,14,TRBJ1-1,TRBV6-1
CASSYSVTSSYNEQFF,16,TRBJ2-1,TRBV6-6
CASGAIGALLGEQYF,15,TRBJ2-7,TRBV19
CASSLAGRGAQETQYF,16,TRBJ2-5,TRBV7-8
CASSIDPDRGGNQPQHF,17,TRBJ1-5,TRBV19
CASSPRSTAMTGYTF,15,TRBJ1-2,TRBV7-6
CSVEETASGGLVLSTDTQYF,20,TRBJ2-3,TRBV29-1
CASSGWDRDINTGELFF,17,TRBJ2-2,TRBV5-4
CASSSNSGEAFF,12,TRBJ1-1,TRBV5-4
CASSFSGNTGELFF,14,TRBJ2-2,TRBV7-8
CASTQGLSGANVLTF,15,TRBJ2-6,TRBV6-1
CASSWDRGGQTQYF,14,TRBJ2-5,TRBV28
CASSVGASSYNEQFF,15,TRBJ2-1,TRBV9
CASGFHPEGLYNEQFF,16,TRBJ2-1,TRBV12-5
CASRGTSGGEQFF,13,TRBJ2-1,TRBV12-3/TRBV12-4
CASSRQGDRDYEQYF,15,TRBJ2-7,TRBV5-1
CASSLWDGPSAYNEQFF,17,TRBJ2-1,TRBV12-3/TRBV12-4
CASSTSFSDTQYF,13,TRBJ2-3,TRBV6-6
CASSYSREGWDTQYF,15,TRBJ2-3,TRBV7-2
CASSLVVLSPNGQYF,15,TRBJ2-3,TRBV7-9
CASSLGIGAPNTEAFF,16,TRBJ1-1,TRBV7-6
CASSLKGYGGDTEAFF,16,TRBJ1-1,TRBV11-2
CASSLGPLVGQNEQFF,16,TRBJ2-1,TRBV7-9
CASGQGAFNQPQHF,14,TRBJ1-5,TRBV27
CASSFYPGPEETQYF,15,TRBJ2-5,TRBV5-5
CASSVILGQVRGYTF,15,TRBJ1-2,TRBV6-1